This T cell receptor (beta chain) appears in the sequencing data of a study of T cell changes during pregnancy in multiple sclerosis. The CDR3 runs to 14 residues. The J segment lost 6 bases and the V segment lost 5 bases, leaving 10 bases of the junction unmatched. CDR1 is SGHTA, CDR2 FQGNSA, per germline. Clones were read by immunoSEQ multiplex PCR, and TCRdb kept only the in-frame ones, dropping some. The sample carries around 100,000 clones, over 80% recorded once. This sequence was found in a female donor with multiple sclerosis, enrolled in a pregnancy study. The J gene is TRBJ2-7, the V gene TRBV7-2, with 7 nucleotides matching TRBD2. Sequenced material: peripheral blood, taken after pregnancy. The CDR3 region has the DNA TGTGCCAGCAGCCAGAGAGCGGGATCAGGCGAGCAGTACTTC. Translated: CASSQRAGSGEQYF.